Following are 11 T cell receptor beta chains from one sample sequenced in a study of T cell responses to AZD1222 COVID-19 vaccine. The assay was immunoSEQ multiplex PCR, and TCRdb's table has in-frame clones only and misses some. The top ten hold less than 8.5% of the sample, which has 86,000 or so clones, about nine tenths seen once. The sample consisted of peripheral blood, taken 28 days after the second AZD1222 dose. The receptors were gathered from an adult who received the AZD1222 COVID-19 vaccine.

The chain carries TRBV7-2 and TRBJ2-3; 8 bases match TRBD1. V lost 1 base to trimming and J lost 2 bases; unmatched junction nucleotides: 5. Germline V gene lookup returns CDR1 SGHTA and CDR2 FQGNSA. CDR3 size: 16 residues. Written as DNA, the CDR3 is TGTGCCAGCAGCTTAGGGGGGACAGGCCTCACAGATACGCAGTATTTT. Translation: CASSLGGTGLTDTQYF.

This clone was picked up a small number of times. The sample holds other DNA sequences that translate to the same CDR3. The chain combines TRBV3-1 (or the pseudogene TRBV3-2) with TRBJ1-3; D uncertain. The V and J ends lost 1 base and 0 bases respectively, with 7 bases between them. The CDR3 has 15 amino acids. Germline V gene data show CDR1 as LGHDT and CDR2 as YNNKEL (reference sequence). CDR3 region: CASSQGPDSGNTIYF. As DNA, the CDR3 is TGTGCCAGCAGCCAAGGGCCGGACTCTGGAAACACCATATATTTT.

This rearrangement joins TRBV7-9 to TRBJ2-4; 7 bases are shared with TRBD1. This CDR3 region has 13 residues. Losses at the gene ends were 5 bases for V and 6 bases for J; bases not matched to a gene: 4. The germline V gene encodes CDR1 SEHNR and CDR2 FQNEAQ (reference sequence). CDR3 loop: CASSRRDRNIQYF. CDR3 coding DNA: TGTGCCAGCAGCCGCCGGGACAGAAACATTCAGTACTTC.

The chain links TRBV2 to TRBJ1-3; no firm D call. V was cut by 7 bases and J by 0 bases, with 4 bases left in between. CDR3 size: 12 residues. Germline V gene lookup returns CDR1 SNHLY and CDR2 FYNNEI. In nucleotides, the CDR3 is TGTGCCAGCACTGTCTCTGGAAACACCATATATTTT. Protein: CASTVSGNTIYF. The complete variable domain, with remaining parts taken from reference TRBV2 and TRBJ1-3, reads EPEVTQTPSHQVTQMGQEVILRCVPISNHLYFYWYRQILGQKVEFLVSFYNNEISEKSEIFDDQFSVERPDGSNFTLKIRSTKLEDSAMYFCASTVSGNTIYFGEGSWLTVV.

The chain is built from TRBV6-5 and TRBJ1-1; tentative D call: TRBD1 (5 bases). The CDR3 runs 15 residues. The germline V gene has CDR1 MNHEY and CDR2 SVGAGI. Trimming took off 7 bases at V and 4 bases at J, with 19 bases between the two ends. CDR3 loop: CASKVAQGATTEAFF. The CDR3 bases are TGTGCCAGCAAAGTCGCCCAGGGCGCGACCACTGAAGCTTTCTTT.

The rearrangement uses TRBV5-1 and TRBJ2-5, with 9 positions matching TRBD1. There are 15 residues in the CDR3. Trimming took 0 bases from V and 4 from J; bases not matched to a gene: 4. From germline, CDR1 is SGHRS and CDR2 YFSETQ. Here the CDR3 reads CASSLGQGVAETQYF. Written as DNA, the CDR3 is TGCGCCAGCAGCTTGGGACAGGGGGTAGCAGAGACCCAGTACTTC.

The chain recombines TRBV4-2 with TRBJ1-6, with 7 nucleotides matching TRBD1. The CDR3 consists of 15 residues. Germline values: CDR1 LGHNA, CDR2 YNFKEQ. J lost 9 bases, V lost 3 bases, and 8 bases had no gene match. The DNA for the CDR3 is TGTGCCAGCAGCCATCTTCCGGGACAGAGTTCACCCCTCCACTTT. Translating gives CASSHLPGQSSPLHF.

CDR3 loop: CASSIDRDNEQFF. The CDR3 DNA sequence: TGTGCCAGCTCGATCGACAGAGACAATGAGCAGTTCTTC. This chain uses TRBV18 with TRBJ2-1, with a weak D call TRBD1 (5 bases). V lost 6 bases, J lost 5 bases, and 11 bases lay in between. Germline CDR1 and CDR2: KGHSH and LQKENI. The CDR3 totals 13 residues.

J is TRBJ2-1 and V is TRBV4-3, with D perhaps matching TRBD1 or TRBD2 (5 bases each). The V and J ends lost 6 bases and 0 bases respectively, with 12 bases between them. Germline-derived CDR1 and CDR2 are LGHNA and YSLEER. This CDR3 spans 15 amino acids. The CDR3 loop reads CASRRDLSSYNEQFF. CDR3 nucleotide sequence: TGCGCCAGCAGACGGGACCTGAGCTCCTACAATGAGCAGTTCTTC.

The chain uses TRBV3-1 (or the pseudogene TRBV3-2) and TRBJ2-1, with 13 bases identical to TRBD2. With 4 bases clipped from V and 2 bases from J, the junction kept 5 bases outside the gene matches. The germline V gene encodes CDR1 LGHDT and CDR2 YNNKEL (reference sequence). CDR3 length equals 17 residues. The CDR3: CASSRRTSGSAYNEQFF. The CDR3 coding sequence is TGTGCCAGCAGCCGCCGGACTAGCGGGAGCGCCTACAATGAGCAGTTCTTC.

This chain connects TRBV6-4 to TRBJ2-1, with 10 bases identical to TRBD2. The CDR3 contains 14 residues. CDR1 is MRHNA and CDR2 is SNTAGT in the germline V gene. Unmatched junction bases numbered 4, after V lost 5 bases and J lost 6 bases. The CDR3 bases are TGTGCCAGCAGTTCCTTAGCGGGAGGCAATGAGCAGTTCTTC. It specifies CASSSLAGGNEQFF.